The entry below gives a single T cell receptor beta chain sequence along with its context. TCRbeta library construction was performed incorporating unique molecular identifiers. TCRdb independently ran MiXCR on the PCR reads; one entry per CDR3 protein. This table holds under 450,000 distinct CDR3 sequences, less than 15% found once. This sample was taken from a study of T-cell reconstitution after alpha-beta-depleted transplantation in children. The ends were cut back, 2 bases at V and 3 bases at J, with 10 bases in the middle. The CDR3 is 14 amino acids. Germline-derived CDR1 and CDR2 are SGHRS and YFSETQ.

The genes are TRBV5-1 and TRBJ2-3, with D uncertain. Specimen: PBMCs, collected from the stem cell graft. This receptor was identified in a human donor who donated a stem cell graft to a child with Fanconi anemia. CDR3 nucleotide sequence: TGCGCCAGCAGCTTAGTATCACCGACAGATACGCAGTATTTT. Protein: CASSLVSPTDTQYF.